The 32 T cell receptor beta chains listed next were all sequenced from one sample in a study of cytomegalovirus exposure and HLA in healthy donors. The PCR ran on 60 Vbeta and 13 Jbeta primers. Using immunoSEQ multiplex PCR, the repertoire was profiled, and TCRdb retains in-frame clones only, with some absent. The top ten clones hold roughly 2% of a sample with some 160,000 clones, approximately 72% of them seen once. What was sequenced was PBMCs. These receptors came from a middle-aged man in good health and CMV-seronegative.

The rearrangement uses TRBV30 and TRBJ2-3, with 7 bases identical to TRBD1. Germline V lookup: CDR1 GTSNPN, CDR2 SVGIG (reference sequence). This CDR3 is built from 14 residues. After removal of 5 bases from V and 0 bases from J, the junction contained 5 bases not matched to a gene. The CDR3 loop is CAWRDSRSTDTQYF. DNA of the CDR3: TGTGCCTGGCGGGACAGCCGGAGCACAGATACGCAGTATTTT.

Written as DNA, the CDR3 is TGTGCCAGCAGTTCAAGACAGGGGAGAAACTACGAGCAGTACTTC. Protein sequence: CASSSRQGRNYEQYF. This chain connects TRBV7-9 to TRBJ2-7; 8 bases are shared with TRBD1. The J segment lost 3 bases and the V segment lost 6 bases, leaving 10 bases of the junction unmatched. The CDR3 contains 15 residues. Germline assignment: CDR1 SEHNR and CDR2 FQNEAQ (reference sequence).

V is TRBV21-1 and J is TRBJ2-3; the D segment call TRBD2 is taken from the table without a DNA check. TRBV21-1 is a pseudogene segment. The CDR3 runs 17 residues. This CDR3 reads CASSNKGGRASTDTQYF. The CDR3 DNA is TGTGCCAGCAGCAACAAGGGGGGGAGGGCTAGCACAGATACGCAGTATTTT.

The chain couples TRBV5-1 to TRBJ1-3; D is undetermined. Per germline, CDR1 SGHRS and CDR2 YFSETQ. Trimming removed 3 bases at V and 8 bases at J, with 12 bases between. The CDR3 has 13 residues. The CDR3: CASSYSQRDTIYF. CDR3 DNA sequence: TGCGCCAGCAGCTATTCCCAGCGGGACACCATATATTTT.

The chain recombines TRBV30 with TRBJ2-5, with a tentative D call TRBD1 (6 bases). The tail of the sequence fits TRBJ2-7 better, so the J call may be wrong. Germline V CDR1 and CDR2: GTSNPN, SVGIG (reference sequence). This CDR3 has 16 residues. The CDR3 nucleotides read TGTGCCTGGAGTGTACAGGTCAGGGGACGGACCTACGAGCAGTACTTC. This encodes CAWSVQVRGRTYEQYF.

This clone was seen only a few times. The chain couples TRBV5-1 to TRBJ1-1, with 12 nucleotides matching TRBD1. There are 15 residues in the CDR3. Germline V gives CDR1 SGHRS, CDR2 YFSETQ. V shed 5 bases, J shed 7 bases, and the junction held 9 bases outside the gene matches. The CDR3 reads CASRLEGQGASEAFF. The CDR3 region has the DNA TGCGCCAGCAGGCTGGAGGGACAGGGGGCGAGTGAAGCTTTCTTT.

The genes are TRBV19 and TRBJ1-5; D is perhaps TRBD1 (5 bases). The germline CDR1 and CDR2 sequences are LNHDA and SQIVND (reference sequence). CDR3 length: 16 residues. Trimming took off 7 bases at V and 4 bases at J, with 20 bases between the two ends. The CDR3 region is CASTRDSSTLNQPQHF. CDR3 bases: TGTGCCAGTACCCGAGACAGCTCGACTTTAAATCAGCCCCAGCATTTT.

V is TRBV15 and J is TRBJ2-5, with 7 bases identical to TRBD2. V was pared by 5 bases and J by 9 bases, with 12 bases of the junction left unmatched. CDR1 and CDR2 (germline): LNHNV, YYDKDF (reference sequence). The CDR3 has 14 amino acids. The CDR3 DNA reads TGTGCCACCAGCTCCCGACTAGCAGTCGTGGCCCAGTACTTC. Encoded protein: CATSSRLAVVAQYF.

This clone has just one count. This chain joins TRBV5-6 and TRBJ1-2; 8 bases are a match to TRBD1. This CDR3 contains 14 residues. J was trimmed by 4 bases and V by 1 base; bases with no gene match: 3. The germline CDR1 and CDR2 sequences are SGHDT and YYEEEE. CDR3 loop: CASSLTDRVYGYTF. The CDR3 DNA sequence: TGTGCCAGCAGCTTGACGGACAGGGTCTATGGCTACACCTTC.

V and J are TRBV5-1 and TRBJ2-7; TRBD1 matches 11 bases. The CDR3 has 15 residues. Germline V gives CDR1 SGHRS, CDR2 YFSETQ. V shed 4 bases, J shed 7 bases, and the junction held 10 bases outside the gene matches. CDR3 region: CASSPLRDRGAEQYF. For the CDR3, the DNA is TGCGCCAGCAGCCCCCTCCGGGACAGGGGGGCTGAGCAGTACTTC.

V gene TRBV7-9 combines with J gene TRBJ2-5; the D is unclear. The germline V gene encodes CDR1 SEHNR and CDR2 FQNEAQ (reference sequence). V shed 1 base and J shed 5 bases, with 20 bases lying between them. This CDR3 spans 17 amino acids. The CDR3 region has the DNA TGTGCCAGCAGCTTAGGTCGTATAGCTAGGCGGAGCGAGACCCAGTACTTC. The encoded protein is CASSLGRIARRSETQYF.

CDR3 DNA sequence: TGTGCCAGCAGCACCACGAGGACCTACGAGCAGTACTTC. This codes for CASSTTRTYEQYF. The genes are TRBV7-2 and TRBJ2-7; D gene unclear. Germline assignment: CDR1 SGHTA and CDR2 FQGNSA. Trimming took off 5 bases at V and 2 bases at J, with 10 bases between the two ends. The CDR3 totals 13 residues.

The chain uses TRBV19 and TRBJ1-5, with 11 bases fitting TRBD1. CDR1 and CDR2 (germline): LNHDA, SQIVND (reference sequence). The CDR3 runs to 16 residues. V lost 5 bases and J lost 6; bases outside the gene matches: 9. The CDR3 spells CASSLLIGQGAQPQHF. DNA for the CDR3: TGTGCCAGTAGTCTATTAATCGGACAGGGGGCTCAGCCCCAGCATTTT.

This sequence joins TRBV29-1 and TRBJ2-2; 7 bases align to TRBD1. V was clipped by 5 bases and J by 1 base; unmatched bases: 4. The CDR3 consists of 14 residues. Germline V gives CDR1 SQVTM, CDR2 ANQGSEA. For the CDR3, the DNA is TGCAGCGTTCACAGGGGCGGGAACACCGGGGAGCTGTTTTTT. Residues: CSVHRGGNTGELFF.

This clone has more than one count but fewer than ten. The chain recombines TRBV7-9 with TRBJ2-5; D is perhaps TRBD2 (5 bases). Germline values: CDR1 SEHNR, CDR2 FQNEAQ (reference sequence). CDR3 size: 14 residues. V was shortened by 5 bases and J by 5 bases, with 15 bases between the two germline ends. The CDR3 sequence is CASSPLRVGETQYF. The CDR3 DNA is TGTGCCAGCAGCCCCCTGAGGGTTGGCGAGACCCAGTACTTC. Supplemented by reference TRBV7-9 and TRBJ2-5, the full variable domain reads DTGVSQNPRHKITKRGQNVTFRCDPISEHNRLYWYRQTLGQGPEFLTYFQNEAQLEKSRLLSDRFSAERPKGSFSTLEIQRTEQGDSAMYLCASSPLRVGETQYFGPGTRLLVL.

The chain joins TRBV4-3 to TRBJ1-1, with 7 bases aligning to TRBD1. The CDR3 length is 14 residues. Losses at the gene ends were 1 base for V and 5 bases for J; bases not matched to a gene: 4. Germline-derived CDR1 and CDR2 are LGHNA and YSLEER. This CDR3 is CASSQATGVTEAFF. In nucleotides, the CDR3 is TGCGCCAGCAGCCAAGCAACAGGGGTAACTGAAGCTTTCTTT.

The chain links TRBV27 to TRBJ2-1; a possible D gene is TRBD2 (5 bases). V was trimmed by 6 bases and J by 9 bases, leaving 12 bases between them. The germline V gene encodes CDR1 MNHEY and CDR2 SMNVEV (reference sequence). The CDR3 is 12 residues long. In nucleotides, the CDR3 is TGTGCCAGCAGGCGGCTAGCCGCTGAGCAGTTCTTC. It translates to CASRRLAAEQFF.

The chain couples TRBV19 to TRBJ1-4, with 7 nucleotides matching TRBD1. CDR3 length equals 15 residues. Germline V lookup: CDR1 LNHDA, CDR2 SQIVND (reference sequence). After removal of 5 bases from V and 4 bases from J, the junction contained 7 bases not matched to a gene. The CDR3 spells CASSSGTADNEKLFF. For the CDR3, the DNA is TGTGCCAGTAGTTCCGGGACAGCAGATAATGAAAAACTGTTTTTT.

The CDR3 DNA follows: TGTGCCAGGATGAGACAGGGGCCCTACGAGCAGTACTTC. Translated: CARMRQGPYEQYF. V gene TRBV5-6 combines with J gene TRBJ2-7; 8 nucleotides line up with TRBD1. This CDR3 is 13 amino acids long. Germline loops: CDR1 SGHDT, CDR2 YYEEEE. With 8 bases clipped from V and 2 bases from J, the junction kept 6 bases outside the gene matches.

The J gene is TRBJ2-1, the V gene TRBV28, with TRBD2 as a possible D gene (5 bases). Germline V gives CDR1 MDHEN, CDR2 SYDVKM. Trimming cost V 1 base and J 5 bases, with 21 bases left between them. CDR3 length: 18 residues. CDR3 amino acids: CASSLSKVLGLSDNEQFF. CDR3 in DNA: TGTGCCAGCAGTTTATCCAAGGTTCTAGGACTCTCAGACAATGAGCAGTTCTTC.

J is TRBJ1-5 and V is TRBV4-1, with 7 bases fitting TRBD1. The CDR3 is 16 residues long. Per germline, CDR1 MGHRA and CDR2 YSYEKL. Losses at the gene ends were 1 base for V and 6 bases for J; bases not matched to a gene: 9. CDR3 in DNA: TGCGCCAGCAGCCAAGGGGAAAGGGGGCAGCTTCAGCCCCAGCATTTT. It codes for CASSQGERGQLQPQHF.

This clone was picked up a small number of times. This chain joins TRBV5-1 and TRBJ2-7; 9 bases are a match to TRBD1. The V gene end was trimmed by 4 bases and the J gene end by 5 bases; junction bases not matched to a gene: 7. The germline V gene encodes CDR1 SGHRS and CDR2 YFSETQ. The CDR3 runs to 14 residues. The CDR3 protein is CASSTGQGRDEQYF. DNA for the CDR3: TGCGCCAGCAGCACCGGACAGGGGCGCGACGAGCAGTACTTC.

The genes are TRBV11-2 and TRBJ1-1; 7 bases agree with TRBD1. V was clipped by 3 bases and J by 5 bases; unmatched bases: 12. This CDR3 comprises 16 residues. Per the germline V gene, CDR1 is SGHAT and CDR2 is FQNNGV. The CDR3 protein is CASSFSTRGSRTEAFF. As DNA, the CDR3 is TGTGCCAGCAGCTTTTCAACCAGGGGGTCACGAACTGAAGCTTTCTTT.

This sequence joins TRBV5-1 and TRBJ2-7; weak D call: TRBD2 (5 bases). The length of the CDR3 is 13 residues. Trimming stripped 3 bases from V and 0 bases from J, with 7 bases between. Germline lookup yields CDR1 SGHRS and CDR2 YFSETQ. The CDR3 loop reads CASSWEPSYEQYF. CDR3 sequence (DNA): TGCGCCAGCAGCTGGGAGCCCTCCTACGAGCAGTACTTC.

V gene TRBV5-4 combines with J gene TRBJ1-1; 8 bases line up with TRBD1. J was trimmed by 1 base and V by 4 bases; bases with no gene match: 9. The V gene's germline CDR1 is SGHNT and CDR2 YYREEE (reference sequence). The CDR3 has 16 residues. For the CDR3, the DNA is TGTGCCAGCAGCACATTATATGGGACAGGGAACACTGAAGCTTTCTTT. Translated: CASSTLYGTGNTEAFF.

This clone was seen more than once but under ten times. The chain couples TRBV6-1 to TRBJ1-4, with a tentative D call TRBD1 (6 bases). CDR1 is MNHNS and CDR2 is SASEGT in the germline V gene. This CDR3 comprises 14 residues. V dropped 6 bases and J dropped 4 bases, with 12 bases sitting between them. The CDR3 here is CASRETGHNEKLFF. As DNA, the CDR3 is TGTGCCAGCAGAGAGACAGGACATAATGAAAAACTGTTTTTT.

This clone was observed a single time. One end of the junction does not line up with germline, which may come from a read error. This chain links TRBV18 with TRBJ1-1, with no clear D. The germline V gene encodes CDR1 KGHSH and CDR2 LQKENI. There are 15 residues in the CDR3. CDR3 coding DNA: TGTGTCAGCTCACCTAGCCCCGGGAGGAACACTGAAGCTTTCTTT. Amino acid sequence: CVSSPSPGRNTEAFF. Combining the CDR3 with reference TRBV18 and TRBJ1-1 gives the whole variable domain NAGVMQNPRHLVRRRGQEARLRCSPMKGHSHVYWYRQLPEEGLKFMVYLQKENIIDESGMPKERFSAEFPKEGPSILRIQQVVRGDSAAYFCVSSPSPGRNTEAFFGQGTRLTVV.

The chain has TRBV4-1 and TRBJ1-5; D is perhaps TRBD1 (5 bases). The V end lost 3 bases, the J end lost 0 bases, and 9 bases lay between the germline ends. CDR1 is MGHRA, CDR2 YSYEKL, per germline. The CDR3 runs to 15 residues. The CDR3 DNA follows: TGCGCCAGCAGCCAGACAGATACTAGCAATCAGCCCCAGCATTTT. Translation: CASSQTDTSNQPQHF.

Remarks on this clone: The junction and the germline gene differ at one end; a read error may be behind it. The chain carries TRBV18 and TRBJ2-2; D perhaps matches TRBD2 (6 bases). The germline V gene encodes CDR1 KGHSH and CDR2 LQKENI. The CDR3 has 13 amino acids. CDR3 residues: CASSPNRGGELFF. CDR3 sequence (DNA): TGTGCCAGCTCACCGAACAGAGGCGGGGAGCTGTTCTTT.

The count of this clone is one. The chain carries TRBV28 and TRBJ2-5; 12 nucleotides match TRBD2. The J segment lost 4 bases and the V segment lost 5 bases, leaving 8 bases of the junction unmatched. This CDR3 is built from 16 residues. CDR1 MDHEN and CDR2 SYDVKM come from the germline V gene. The CDR3 is CASSIPGTSGLETQYF. DNA of the CDR3: TGTGCCAGCAGTATACCCGGGACTAGCGGGCTAGAGACCCAGTACTTC.

The rearrangement links TRBV4-1 to TRBJ2-7, with D maybe TRBD2 (5 bases). V lost 4 bases, J lost 0 bases, and 10 bases lay in between. The CDR3 is made up of 14 amino acids. Germline V lookup: CDR1 MGHRA, CDR2 YSYEKL. CDR3 protein: CASSRPGNSYEQYF. CDR3 DNA: TGCGCCAGCAGCCGGCCCGGGAACTCCTACGAGCAGTACTTC.

This sequence joins TRBV28 and TRBJ1-1; 7 bases map to TRBD1. CDR3 size: 14 residues. CDR1 MDHEN and CDR2 SYDVKM come from the germline V gene. The ends lost 3 bases at V and 5 bases at J; junction bases unmatched: 6. The CDR3 sequence: CASSFGRGWTEAFF. The CDR3 coding sequence is TGTGCCAGCAGTTTCGGCAGGGGGTGGACTGAAGCTTTCTTT.